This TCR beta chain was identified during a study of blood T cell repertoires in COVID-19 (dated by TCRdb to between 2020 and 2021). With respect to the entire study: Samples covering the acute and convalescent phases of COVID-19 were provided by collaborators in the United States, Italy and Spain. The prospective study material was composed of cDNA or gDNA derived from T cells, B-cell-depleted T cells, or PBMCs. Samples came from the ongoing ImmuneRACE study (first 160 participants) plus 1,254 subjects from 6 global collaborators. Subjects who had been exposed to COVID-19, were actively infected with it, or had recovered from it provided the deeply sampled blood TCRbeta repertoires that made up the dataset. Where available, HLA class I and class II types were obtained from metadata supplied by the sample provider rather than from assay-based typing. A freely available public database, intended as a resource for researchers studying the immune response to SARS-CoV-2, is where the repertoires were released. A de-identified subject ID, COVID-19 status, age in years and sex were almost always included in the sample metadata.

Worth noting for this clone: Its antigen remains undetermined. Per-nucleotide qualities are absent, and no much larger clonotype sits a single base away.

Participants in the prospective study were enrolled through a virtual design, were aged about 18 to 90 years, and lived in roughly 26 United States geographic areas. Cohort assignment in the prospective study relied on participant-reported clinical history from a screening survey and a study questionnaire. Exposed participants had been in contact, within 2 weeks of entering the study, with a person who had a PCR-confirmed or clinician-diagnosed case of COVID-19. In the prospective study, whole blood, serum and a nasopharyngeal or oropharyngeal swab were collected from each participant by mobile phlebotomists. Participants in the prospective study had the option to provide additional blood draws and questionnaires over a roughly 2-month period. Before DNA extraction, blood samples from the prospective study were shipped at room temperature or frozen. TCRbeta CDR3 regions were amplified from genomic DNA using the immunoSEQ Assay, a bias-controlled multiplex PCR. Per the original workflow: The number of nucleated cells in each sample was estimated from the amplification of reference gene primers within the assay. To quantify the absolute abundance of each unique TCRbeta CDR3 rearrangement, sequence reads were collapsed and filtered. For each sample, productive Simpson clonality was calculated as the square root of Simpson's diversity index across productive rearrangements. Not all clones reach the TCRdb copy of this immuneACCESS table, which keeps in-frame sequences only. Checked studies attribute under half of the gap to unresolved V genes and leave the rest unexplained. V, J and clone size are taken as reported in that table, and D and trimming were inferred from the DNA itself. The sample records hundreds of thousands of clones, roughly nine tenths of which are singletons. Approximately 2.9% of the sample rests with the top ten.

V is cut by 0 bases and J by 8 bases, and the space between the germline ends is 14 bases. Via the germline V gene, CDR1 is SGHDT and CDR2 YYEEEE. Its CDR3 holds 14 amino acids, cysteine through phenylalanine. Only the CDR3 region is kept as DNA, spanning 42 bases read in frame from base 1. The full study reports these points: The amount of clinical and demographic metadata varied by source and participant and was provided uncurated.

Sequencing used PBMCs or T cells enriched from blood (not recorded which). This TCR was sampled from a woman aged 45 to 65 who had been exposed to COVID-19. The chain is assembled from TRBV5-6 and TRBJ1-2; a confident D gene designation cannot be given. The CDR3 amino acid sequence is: CASSLVGIMGGYTF. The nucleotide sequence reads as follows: TGTGCCAGCAGCTTGGTGGGCATAATGGGCGGCTACACCTTC.